Sequencing of this T cell receptor (beta chain) was carried out in a study of post-analysis software for immune sequencing data. Study-level background: Some patients lacked subtype; others had relapsing-remitting, secondary progressive or progressive-relapsing disease.

Unique molecular identifiers featured in each of the TCR beta cDNA libraries. TCRdb processed the PCR reads anew with MiXCR; each CDR3 protein has one entry. The sample includes roughly 540,000 distinct CDR3 sequences, under 40% of them seen just once. This clonotype was seen a few times. The sequenced material came from blood. The sequence came from a girl aged 2-17 years with multiple sclerosis.

This CDR3 reads CASSPAGGARNIQYF. The CDR3 DNA sequence: TGTGCCAGCAGCCCCGCGGGGGGGGCGAGAAACATTCAGTACTTC. V and J are TRBV2 and TRBJ2-4; 9 positions match TRBD2. V was clipped by 6 bases and J by 6 bases; unmatched bases: 9. Looked up from germline, CDR1 is SNHLY and CDR2 is FYNNEI. The CDR3 contains 15 residues.